This TCR beta chain was captured in a study of regulatory T cells in long-lasting Graves disease. Findings and limits, study-wide: The work looked only at peripheral blood and did not look at thyroid tissue.

iRepertoire HTBI primers and Arm-PCR of CDR3 regions built TCR beta libraries. From the multiplex PCR reads, TCRdb called clonotypes with MiXCR, one entry per CDR3 protein. The sample includes around 460,000 distinct CDR3 sequences, about 22% seen only once; the top ten take roughly 7.7%. Trimming stripped 1 base from V and 5 bases from J, with 10 bases between. This CDR3 contains 14 residues. Per germline, CDR1 SGHKS and CDR2 YYEKEE (reference sequence). As to time point: persistent/refractory GD, antithyroid drugs over 5 years with positive TRAb. There was RNA extracted from PBMCs, and the TCR library was made from it. At least ten counts were recorded for this clonotype. Its cognate antigen is unknown.

This clonotype was obtained from a female donor with Graves disease. The input for sequencing was peripheral blood mononuclear cells (PBMCs), taken when the disease was refractory, from a patient treated with antithyroid drugs. This sequence joins TRBV5-5 and TRBJ2-4; no clear D gene. CDR3 residues: CASSLFGGQNIQYF. DNA for the CDR3: TGTGCCAGCAGCTTGTTTGGCGGACAAAACATTCAGTACTTC.